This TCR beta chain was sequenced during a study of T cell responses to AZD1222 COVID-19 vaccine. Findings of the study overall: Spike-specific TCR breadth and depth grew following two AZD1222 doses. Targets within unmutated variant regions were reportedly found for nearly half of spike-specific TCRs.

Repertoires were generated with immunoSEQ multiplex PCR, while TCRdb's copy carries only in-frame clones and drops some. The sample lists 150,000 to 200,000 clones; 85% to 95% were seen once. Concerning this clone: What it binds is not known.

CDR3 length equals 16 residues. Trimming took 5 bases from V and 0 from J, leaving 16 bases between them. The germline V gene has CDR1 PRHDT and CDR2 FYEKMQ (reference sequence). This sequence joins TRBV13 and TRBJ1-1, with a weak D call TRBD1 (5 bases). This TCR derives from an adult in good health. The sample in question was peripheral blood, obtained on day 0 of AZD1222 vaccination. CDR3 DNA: TGTGCCAGCAGCCCTGAGGGGAGTTTGATGAACACTGAAGCTTTCTTT. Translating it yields CASSPEGSLMNTEAFF. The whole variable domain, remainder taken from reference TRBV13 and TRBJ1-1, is AAGVIQSPRHLIKEKRETATLKCYPIPRHDTVYWYQQGPGQDPQFLISFYEKMQSDKGSIPDRFSAQQFSDYHSELNMSSLELGDSALYFCASSPEGSLMNTEAFFGQGTRLTVV.